A selection of T cell receptor beta chains follows, all from one sample in a study of T cells after yellow fever vaccination. TCRdb reprocessed the 5' RACE reads via MiXCR and lists one record per CDR3 protein. The sample lists more than 450,000 distinct CDR3 sequences; 20% to 25% were seen once. The sample was PBMCs, taken less than 25 days after the first yellow fever vaccination. The receptor source for this set is a man younger than 35 who received the YFV17D yellow fever vaccine. Both conserved end residues are part of each CDR3. D genes are given only for firm matches. Size is stated for part of the rows, as once, few or many counts, or as a class when the clone is expanded.

v_gene	len	d_gene	j_gene	abundance	CDR3nt	CDR3aa
TRBV7-2	14	.	TRBJ2-1	few	TGTGCCAGCAGCCCCTCACAGGGATCCTATGAGCAGTTCTTC	CASSPSQGSYEQFF
TRBV4-1	12	.	TRBJ2-4	.	TGCGCCAGCAGCCAAGGCGTCGGCTCCACGTACTTC	CASSQGVGSTYF
TRBV20-1	18	.	TRBJ2-3	.	TGCAGTACCCCTCCCTGGGACCAACCAGGGGGGACCACAGATACGCAGTATTTT	CSTPPWDQPGGTTDTQYF
TRBV27	14	.	TRBJ2-1	few	TGTGCCAGCAGTCCCGGGGGGCCCTACAATGAGCAGTTCTTC	CASSPGGPYNEQFF
TRBV6-5	15	.	TRBJ1-2	many	TGTGCCAGCAGTTGGGGCGCGGAAGCTAACTATGGCTACACCTTC	CASSWGAEANYGYTF
TRBV20-1	13	.	TRBJ1-5	.	TGCAGTGCCACCGGTAGACTCAATCAGCCCCAGCATTTT	CSATGRLNQPQHF
TRBV7-6	15	TRBD2	TRBJ2-2	few	TGTGCCAGCAGCTTACTGGCGGGGGGCCCGTTTGATCTGTTTTTT	CASSLLAGGPFDLFF
TRBV7-2	15	.	TRBJ1-1	.	TGTGCCAGCAGCCCCGTGGGCAGGGCAGGGACTGAAGCTTTCTTT	CASSPVGRAGTEAFF
TRBV7-6	16	TRBD1	TRBJ1-1	few	TGTGCCAGCAGCCCATACAGGGGGCGGATGAACACTGAAGCTTTCTTT	CASSPYRGRMNTEAFF
TRBV12-3/TRBV12-4	17	TRBD2	TRBJ2-1	few	TGTGCCAGCAGCCACTCTAGCGGGGGACCAGATTACAATGAGCAGTTCTTC	CASSHSSGGPDYNEQFF
TRBV3-1	13	.	TRBJ1-2	few	TGTGCCAGCAGCCAAGCCTCCGGGCTCGGCTACACCTTC	CASSQASGLGYTF
TRBV2	13	.	TRBJ2-3	.	TGTGCCCCGATGGACCCGGTGGCAGATACGCAGTATTTT	CAPMDPVADTQYF
TRBV2	14	.	TRBJ2-7	.	TGTGCCAGCAGCTTAGGGGGGGTGTGGTACGAGCAGTACTTC	CASSLGGVWYEQYF
TRBV7-2	17	.	TRBJ1-5	.	TGTGCCAGCAGCCTAGGGGCGGTAACTTATAGCAATCAGCCCCAGCATTTT	CASSLGAVTYSNQPQHF
TRBV29-1	12	.	TRBJ2-5	many	TGCAGCGTGCTAGGGGACGGAGAGACCCAGTACTTC	CSVLGDGETQYF
TRBV6-2/TRBV6-3	16	.	TRBJ1-2	few	TGTGCCAGCAGCAGTAAAGGACGGTACGCTAACTATGGCTACACCTTC	CASSSKGRYANYGYTF
TRBV12-3/TRBV12-4	15	TRBD2	TRBJ2-3	.	TGTGCCAGCAGTTCCGTGAAGACTAGCGCAGATACGCAGTATTTT	CASSSVKTSADTQYF
TRBV4-1	16	TRBD2	TRBJ2-1	few	TGCGCCAGCAGCCAAGGTGGGGCTAGCGGGGCAAATGAGCAGTTCTTC	CASSQGGASGANEQFF
TRBV7-2	13	TRBD1	TRBJ1-5	.	TGTGCCAGCAGTCGGGACAGGATGCAGCCCCAGCATTTT	CASSRDRMQPQHF
TRBV7-9	15	TRBD1	TRBJ1-2	.	TGTGCCAGCAGCTTATTTGGGACAGGCGGGTATGGCTACACCTTC	CASSLFGTGGYGYTF
TRBV7-9	16	.	TRBJ2-3	few	TGTGCCAGCAGCTTAGCTGAGATGGAGAGAACAGATACGCAGTATTTT	CASSLAEMERTDTQYF
TRBV4-1	11	.	TRBJ2-1	many	TGCGCCAGCAGCCAAGACCAAAGGCAGTTCTTC	CASSQDQRQFF
TRBV20-1	16	.	TRBJ2-3	few	TGCAGTGCGCAACTCTGGGGGACCCGCAGCACAGATACGCAGTATTTT	CSAQLWGTRSTDTQYF